The T cell receptor beta chain described here comes from a study of cytomegalovirus exposure and HLA in healthy donors. Looking at the study overall: Both the approximately 120 validation repertoires and the 600 to 750 first-cohort repertoires used the same platform, as reported by a later analysis.

This clone showed up just once. Its antigen is unidentified. The protocol was immunoSEQ multiplex PCR, while the TCRdb copy is restricted to in-frame clones and leaves out a portion. The table shows approximately 150,000 clones, with about nine tenths occurring only once. The donors belonged to the roughly 120-subject validation cohort, separate from the roughly 650-subject first cohort. Findings of the study overall: Cytomegalovirus association was assigned to approximately 180 TCR beta chains.

CDR3 length: 17 residues. CDR1 is SGHRS and CDR2 is YFSETQ in the germline V gene. The V segment lost 0 bases and the J segment 2 bases; nucleotides outside the gene matches: 6. Sequencing was performed on PBMCs. V is TRBV5-1 and J is TRBJ2-7; 12 bases agree with TRBD2. The TCR sequence derives from a man younger than 35 in good health and CMV-seropositive. In DNA, the CDR3 is TGCGCCAGCAGCTTGGGACTAGCGGGAGTGAGCACCTACGAGCAGTACTTC. This gives the protein CASSLGLAGVSTYEQYF.